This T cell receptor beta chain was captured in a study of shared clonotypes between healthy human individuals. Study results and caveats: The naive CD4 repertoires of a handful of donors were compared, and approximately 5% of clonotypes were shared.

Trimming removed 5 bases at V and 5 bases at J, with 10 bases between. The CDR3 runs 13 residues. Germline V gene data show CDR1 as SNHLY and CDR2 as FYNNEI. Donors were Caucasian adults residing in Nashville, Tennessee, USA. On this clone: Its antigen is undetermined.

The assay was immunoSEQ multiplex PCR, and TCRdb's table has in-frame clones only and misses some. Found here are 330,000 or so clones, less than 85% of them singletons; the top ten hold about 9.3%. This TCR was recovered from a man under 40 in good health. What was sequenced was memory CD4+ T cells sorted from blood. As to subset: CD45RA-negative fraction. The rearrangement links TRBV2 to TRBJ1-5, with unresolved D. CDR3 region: CASSPDIDQPQHF. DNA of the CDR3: TGTGCCAGCAGTCCTGACATTGATCAGCCCCAGCATTTT.